This T cell receptor beta chain was sequenced for a study of long-term antiretroviral therapy in people with HIV. Turning to the study itself: The immediate-ART recommendation dates to 2015, and the earliest samples predate it by about a decade.

Regarding this clone: No antigen is known for it.

At the survey level, the v3.0 immunoSEQ assay was run. Using immunoSEQ multiplex PCR, the repertoire was profiled, and TCRdb retains in-frame clones only, with some absent. The sample consists of around 31,000 clones, approximately 85% of them appearing once. Treatment for all HIV-infected participants took place in the United States. The CDR3 consists of 15 residues. Germline V CDR1 and CDR2: LGHNA, YSLEER. V gave up 0 bases and J gave up 5 bases, with 10 bases separating them. The study, taken as a whole, reports: Once patients were on ART, diversity went higher but still fell short of transplant donor controls.

The chain combines TRBV4-3 with TRBJ2-2; possibly TRBD1 or TRBD2 for D (5 bases each). Sequencing used unsorted PBMCs, obtained 0.8 years before starting antiretroviral therapy. The receptor's source is a man aged 18 to 35 with HIV. CDR3 nucleotide sequence: TGCGCCAGCAGCCAAGAGGGGGAGTCTACCGGGGAGCTGTTTTTT. It yields the protein CASSQEGESTGELFF.